This passage covers 22 T cell receptor beta chains from one sample sequenced in a study of T cell changes during pregnancy in multiple sclerosis. Here immunoSEQ multiplex PCR was the method, and the copy in TCRdb shows in-frame clones only, minus some. The sample shows roughly 51,000 clones, 85% to 95% of them seen only once. The source was CD8+ T cells from peripheral blood mononuclear cells, collected before pregnancy. These receptor sequences come from a female donor with multiple sclerosis, enrolled in a pregnancy study.

The rearrangement joins TRBV27 to TRBJ1-1; D is perhaps TRBD1 (5 bases). Trimming pared 2 bases from V and 10 bases from J, leaving 20 bases between. Germline V CDR1 and CDR2: MNHEY, SMNVEV (reference sequence). There are 15 residues in the CDR3. The CDR3 loop is CASSLGGGTRRIAFF. The CDR3 nucleotides are TGTGCCAGCAGTTTAGGGGGAGGGACGCGGAGGATAGCTTTCTTT.

V and J are TRBV6-5 and TRBJ2-7, with D possibly TRBD2 on 6 matching bases. This CDR3 has 14 amino acids. V was clipped by 6 bases and J by 4 bases, with 16 bases between them. Germline lookup yields CDR1 MNHEY and CDR2 SVGAGI. The CDR3 loop is CASSYGGSTYEQYF. The CDR3 region has the DNA TGTGCCAGCAGCTACGGAGGGAGTACTTACGAGCAGTACTTC.

The genes are TRBV7-8 and TRBJ2-1; 10 nucleotides match TRBD2. The CDR3 loop spans 16 amino acids. CDR1 is SGHVS and CDR2 is FQNEAQ in the germline V gene. The V gene end was trimmed by 5 bases and the J gene end by 6 bases; junction bases not matched to a gene: 10. The CDR3 nucleotides are TGTGCCAGCAGCGCTGGACTAGCGGACATCTCCAATGAGCAGTTCTTC. Its translation is CASSAGLADISNEQFF.

This chain uses TRBV4-2 with TRBJ2-2, with D tentatively TRBD2 (6 bases). The length of the CDR3 is 14 residues. V lost 0 bases and J 7 bases, leaving 9 bases between the germline ends. Germline V gives CDR1 LGHNA, CDR2 YNFKEQ. The CDR3 DNA sequence: TGTGCCAGCAGCCAAGATGGGGAGGTCGGGGAGCTGTTTTTT. Translation gives CASSQDGEVGELFF.

J is TRBJ2-7 and V is TRBV27; D is possibly TRBD2 (5 bases). The CDR3 contains 12 residues. V was trimmed by 8 bases and J by 0 bases, leaving 8 bases between them. The germline gives CDR1 MNHEY, CDR2 SMNVEV (reference sequence). CDR3 residues: CASGRGSYEQYF. CDR3 nucleotides: TGTGCCAGCGGTCGGGGCTCCTACGAGCAGTACTTC.

This rearrangement joins TRBV27 to TRBJ1-1; weak D call: TRBD1 (5 bases). Germline CDR1 reads MNHEY; CDR2 reads SMNVEV (reference sequence). Trimming left V 1 base short and J 2 bases short, with 14 bases between. CDR3 length equals 16 residues. This chain's CDR3 is CASSLWGGDPNTEAFF. The CDR3 nucleotides read TGTGCCAGCAGTTTATGGGGCGGGGACCCAAACACTGAAGCTTTCTTT.

This chain links TRBV15 with TRBJ2-7; 9 bases map to TRBD1. Losses at the gene ends were 5 bases for V and 7 bases for J; bases not matched to a gene: 9. This CDR3 region has 14 residues. CDR1 is LNHNV, CDR2 YYDKDF, per germline (reference sequence). DNA for the CDR3: TGTGCCACCAGCTCAAGGACAGGGGAATCAGAGCAGTACTTC. Protein sequence: CATSSRTGESEQYF.

The J gene is TRBJ2-2, the V gene TRBV4-2; perhaps TRBD1 as D (6 bases). The CDR3 extends over 16 amino acids. The germline V gene encodes CDR1 LGHNA and CDR2 YNFKEQ. V was clipped by 8 bases and J by 0 bases, with 16 bases between them. CDR3: CASAPAGDANTGELFF. The CDR3 nucleotides are TGTGCCAGCGCCCCTGCAGGGGACGCGAACACCGGGGAGCTGTTTTTT.

The J gene is TRBJ1-1, the V gene TRBV30; possibly TRBD1 for D (6 bases). Germline loops: CDR1 GTSNPN, CDR2 SVGIG (reference sequence). The CDR3 is 15 amino acids. V was clipped by 7 bases and J by 7 bases, with 25 bases between them. The CDR3 sequence: CASSIETFGTSEAFF. CDR3 nucleotide sequence: TGTGCCTCCTCTATCGAAACCTTCGGGACAAGTGAAGCTTTCTTT.

This clone was seen a single time. J is TRBJ2-2 and V is TRBV6-5; 9 bases agree with TRBD1. The V gene end was trimmed by 1 base and the J gene end by 7 bases; junction bases not matched to a gene: 7. CDR1 is MNHEY and CDR2 is SVGAGI in the germline V gene. This CDR3 comprises 16 residues. The DNA of the CDR3 is TGTGCCAGCAGTTACTTCCCGACAGGGGGTCACGGGGAGCTGTTTTTT. This codes for CASSYFPTGGHGELFF.

The chain couples TRBV5-1 to TRBJ2-7; TRBD2 agrees at 10 bases. Germline CDR1 SGHRS, CDR2 YFSETQ. The CDR3 runs to 15 residues. Losses at the gene ends were 3 bases for V and 3 bases for J; bases not matched to a gene: 6. The DNA for the CDR3 is TGCGCCAGCAGCTCGACGCTAGCGGGAGACTACGAGCAGTACTTC. It translates to CASSSTLAGDYEQYF.

V usage is TRBV7-9 and J usage is TRBJ2-7, with 7 bases aligning to TRBD2. Germline CDR1 reads SEHNR; CDR2 reads FQNEAQ (reference sequence). V was pared by 2 bases and J by 6 bases, with 4 bases of the junction left unmatched. This CDR3 is built from 13 residues. CDR3 amino acids: CASSLSLASEQYF. For the CDR3, the DNA is TGTGCCAGCAGCTTATCACTAGCGAGCGAGCAGTACTTC.

The chain joins TRBV6-5 to TRBJ1-2, with 9 bases that match TRBD1. The CDR3 has 13 amino acids. The V gene end was trimmed by 6 bases and the J gene end by 8 bases; junction bases not matched to a gene: 7. From germline, CDR1 is MNHEY and CDR2 SVGAGI. CDR3 loop: CASSPRDRDGYTF. The CDR3 coding sequence is TGTGCCAGCAGCCCACGGGACAGGGACGGCTACACCTTC.

The chain uses TRBV5-5 and TRBJ1-1; D is ambiguous. V was trimmed by 7 bases and J by 0 bases, leaving 16 bases between them. Germline loops: CDR1 SGHKS, CDR2 YYEKEE (reference sequence). This CDR3 has 15 amino acids. The CDR3 DNA reads as TGTGCCAGCTTCCCGGCGGGTTACATGAACACTGAAGCTTTCTTT. Protein product: CASFPAGYMNTEAFF.

V is TRBV28 and J is TRBJ1-4; D is unresolved. This CDR3 is 13 amino acids long. The germline V and J ends were trimmed by 4 bases and 7 bases, with 10 bases remaining between them. Germline V lookup: CDR1 MDHEN, CDR2 SYDVKM. For the CDR3, the DNA is TGTGCCAGCAGTTACGGGTTTCCTGAAAAACTGTTTTTT. This sequence encodes CASSYGFPEKLFF.

This rearrangement joins TRBV28 to TRBJ2-1; perhaps TRBD1 as D (6 bases). This CDR3 has 14 amino acids. Germline V CDR1 and CDR2: MDHEN, SYDVKM. Trimming took 3 bases from V and 7 from J, leaving 13 bases between them. The CDR3 DNA reads as TGTGCCAGCAGTTTTTTAACAGGGATTAATGAGCAGTTCTTC. Encoded protein: CASSFLTGINEQFF. Drawing the rest from reference TRBV28 and TRBJ2-1, the complete variable domain is DVKVTQSSRYLVKRTGEKVFLECVQDMDHENMFWYRQDPGLGLRLIYFSYDVKMKEKGDIPEGYSVSREKKERFSLILESASTNQTSMYLCASSFLTGINEQFFGPGTRLTVL.

The rearrangement links TRBV7-9 to TRBJ2-7; tentative D call: TRBD2 (6 bases). This CDR3 has 13 amino acids. V was shortened by 5 bases and J by 5 bases, with 13 bases between the two germline ends. Germline V gene lookup returns CDR1 SEHNR and CDR2 FQNEAQ (reference sequence). CDR3 residues: CASSGRGPDEQYF. The CDR3 coding sequence is TGTGCCAGCAGCGGGCGGGGACCCGACGAGCAGTACTTC.

The genes are TRBV9 and TRBJ2-1; the D gene is possibly TRBD1 (6 bases). V was pared by 7 bases and J by 1 base, with 18 bases between. Germline loops: CDR1 SGDLS, CDR2 YYNGEE. This CDR3 comprises 16 residues. The chain's CDR3 is CASGGRGLRSYNEQFF. CDR3 nucleotides: TGTGCCAGCGGGGGCCGAGGGTTAAGGTCCTACAATGAGCAGTTCTTC. Looking up the rest from reference TRBV9 and TRBJ2-1 gives the full variable domain: DSGVTQTPKHLITATGQRVTLRCSPRSGDLSVYWYQQSLDQGLQFLIQYYNGEERAKGNILERFSAQQFPDLHSELNLSSLELGDSALYFCASGGRGLRSYNEQFFGPGTRLTVL.

This chain connects TRBV29-1 to TRBJ2-7; tentatively, D is TRBD1 (6 bases). The CDR3 loop spans 13 amino acids. The germline CDR1 and CDR2 sequences are SQVTM and ANQGSEA. Deletions cut 5 bases from V and 2 bases from J, with 13 bases between. The chain's CDR3 is CSVRTVDTYEQYF. DNA of the CDR3: TGCAGCGTTCGGACAGTGGACACCTACGAGCAGTACTTC.

The chain employs TRBV6-6 and TRBJ2-1; 11 bases align to TRBD2. This CDR3 has 15 residues. V lost 0 bases, J lost 7 bases, and 2 bases stayed unmatched. Germline V gene data show CDR1 as MNHNY and CDR2 as SVGAGI (reference sequence). The CDR3 DNA reads TGTGCCAGCAGTTACTCGACTAGCGGGAAGAATGAGCAGTTCTTC. Its protein is CASSYSTSGKNEQFF.

The chain links TRBV5-1 to TRBJ1-5; TRBD1 agrees at 7 bases. CDR1 and CDR2 from the germline V gene are SGHRS and YFSETQ. V lost 0 bases to trimming and J lost 6 bases; unmatched junction nucleotides: 6. The CDR3 sequence is 15 residues long. The CDR3 sequence is CASSLETGAGQPQHF. The CDR3 DNA is TGCGCCAGCAGCTTGGAAACAGGGGCCGGTCAGCCCCAGCATTTT.

This rearrangement joins TRBV28 to TRBJ2-1; D is undetermined. Trimming pared 10 bases from V and 0 bases from J, leaving 19 bases between. This CDR3 has 16 residues. Germline assignment: CDR1 MDHEN and CDR2 SYDVKM. The CDR3: CATKTLDGFSYNEQFF. CDR3 coding DNA: TGTGCCACCAAGACCCTAGACGGCTTCTCCTACAATGAGCAGTTCTTC.